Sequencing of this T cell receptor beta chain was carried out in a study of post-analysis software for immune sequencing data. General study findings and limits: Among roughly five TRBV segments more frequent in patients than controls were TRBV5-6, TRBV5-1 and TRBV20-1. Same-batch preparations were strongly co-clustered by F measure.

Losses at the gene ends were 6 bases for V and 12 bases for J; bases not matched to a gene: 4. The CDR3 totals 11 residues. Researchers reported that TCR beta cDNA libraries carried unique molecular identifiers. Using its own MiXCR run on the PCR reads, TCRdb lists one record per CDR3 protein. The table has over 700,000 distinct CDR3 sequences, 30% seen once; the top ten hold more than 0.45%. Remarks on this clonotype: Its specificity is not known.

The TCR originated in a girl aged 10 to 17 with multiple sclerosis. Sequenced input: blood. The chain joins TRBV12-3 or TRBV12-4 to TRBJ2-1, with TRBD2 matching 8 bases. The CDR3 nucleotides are TGTGCCAGCAGGGTGGCGGGGGGGCAGTTCTTC. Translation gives CASRVAGGQFF.